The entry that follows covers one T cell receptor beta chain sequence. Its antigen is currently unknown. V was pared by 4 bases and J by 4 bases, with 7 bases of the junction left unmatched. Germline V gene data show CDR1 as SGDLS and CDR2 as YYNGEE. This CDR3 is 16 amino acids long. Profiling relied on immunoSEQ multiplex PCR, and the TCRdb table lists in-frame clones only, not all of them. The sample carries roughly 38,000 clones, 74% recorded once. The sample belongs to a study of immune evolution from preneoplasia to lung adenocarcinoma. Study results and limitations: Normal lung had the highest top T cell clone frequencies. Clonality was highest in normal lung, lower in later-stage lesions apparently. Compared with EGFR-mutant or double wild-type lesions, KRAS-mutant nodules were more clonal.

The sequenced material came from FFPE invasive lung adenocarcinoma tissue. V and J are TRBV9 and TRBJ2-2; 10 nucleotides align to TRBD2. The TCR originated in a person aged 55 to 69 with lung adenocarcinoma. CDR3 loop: CASSPTPSGSTGELFF. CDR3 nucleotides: TGTGCCAGCAGCCCCACCCCTAGCGGGAGCACCGGGGAGCTGTTTTTT.